The source of this T cell receptor (beta chain) is a study of Ad26.COV2.S vaccination and SARS-CoV-2 variants. Looking at the study overall: A COV1001 Ad26.COV2.S trial-arm participant provided the sample. Doses of Ad26.COV2.S were injected into muscle once or twice, 56 days apart. Whole-study results and caveats: Total T cell responses, in the TCR breadth and depth analyses, may have been underestimated.

As concerns this clone: The antigen is undetermined.

The CDR3 has 14 amino acids. Germline V CDR1 and CDR2: LGHNA, YNFKEQ. V was trimmed by 1 base and J by 6 bases, leaving 11 bases between them. Generated by immunoSEQ multiplex PCR, the TCRdb table keeps only in-frame clones and is missing some. In the table there are about 440,000 clones, around nine tenths of which are singletons. Treatment: approximately 18 received Ad26.COV2.S at low or high dose, single or two shots; roughly 5 received placebo; per-sample allocation not given. Material that was analyzed had been drawn on day 63 after the first vaccine or placebo injection. The sequence was collected from a person between 18 and 59 years old who received the Ad26.COV2.S COVID-19 vaccine or a placebo. The chain carries TRBV4-2 and TRBJ2-3; D might be TRBD2 (6 bases). Sequenced material: peripheral blood, taken in a trial of Ad26.COV2.S vaccine versus placebo. The chain's CDR3 is CASSQGLGRDTQYF. The CDR3 DNA is TGTGCCAGCAGCCAAGGACTAGGGAGGGATACGCAGTATTTT.